Following are 18 T cell receptor beta chains from one sample sequenced in a study of vaccination effects on CD4 cells after COVID-19. Their cognate antigens are unknown. Cells that had been cultured for 9 to 10 days were the source of isolated CD4+ T cells. Participants each got two BNT162b2 or mRNA-1273 vaccine doses. Assay used: immunoSEQ multiplex PCR; TCRdb lists only in-frame clones, some missing. The sample lists just over 55,000 clones, under 85% occurring once. The material was CD4+ T cells from PBMCs cultured without peptide, obtained after COVID-19 vaccination. The origin of the receptors is a human donor who received a COVID-19 vaccine.

This sequence joins TRBV7-8 and TRBJ2-3; D perhaps matches TRBD1 (6 bases). Germline lookup yields CDR1 SGHVS and CDR2 FQNEAQ. The CDR3 consists of 16 residues. Trimming pared 4 bases from V and 0 bases from J, leaving 14 bases between. CDR3 DNA sequence: TGTGCCAGCAGCTCCTTGACAGGATGGAGCACAGATACGCAGTATTTT. Encoded protein: CASSSLTGWSTDTQYF.

The chain has TRBV18 and TRBJ2-7, with D possibly being TRBD2 (5 bases). Germline CDR1 is KGHSH and CDR2 is LQKENI. Deletions cut 2 bases from V and 2 bases from J, with 13 bases between. This CDR3 has 15 amino acids. CDR3 coding DNA: TGTGCCAGCTCACCAGGACTCCTAAGCACCTACGAGCAGTACTTC. This sequence encodes CASSPGLLSTYEQYF.

In this sample, this clone turned up once. The V and J genes are TRBV18 and TRBJ2-5; D possibly corresponds to TRBD1 (5 bases). This CDR3 contains 14 residues. V gave up 2 bases and J gave up 3 bases, with 10 bases separating them. CDR1 is KGHSH and CDR2 is LQKENI in the germline V gene. The CDR3 DNA sequence: TGTGCCAGCTCACCATGGTCAGGGAAAGAGACCCAGTACTTC. It specifies CASSPWSGKETQYF.

The chain couples TRBV28 to TRBJ2-7; TRBD1 agrees at 7 bases. The CDR3 loop spans 14 amino acids. Germline V gene sequence: CDR1 MDHEN, CDR2 SYDVKM. Trimming at V came to 2 bases and at J to 5 bases, leaving 6 bases not matched to a gene. As DNA, the CDR3 is TGTGCCAGCAGTTTACCCCTGACAGGGAACGAGCAGTACTTC. Its protein product is CASSLPLTGNEQYF. Based on the CDR3 plus reference TRBV28 and TRBJ2-7, the full variable domain is DVKVTQSSRYLVKRTGEKVFLECVQDMDHENMFWYRQDPGLGLRLIYFSYDVKMKEKGDIPEGYSVSREKKERFSLILESASTNQTSMYLCASSLPLTGNEQYFGPGTRLTVT.

The chain joins TRBV18 to TRBJ1-1; the D is unclear. The V end was cut by 1 base, the J end by 8 bases, with 14 bases between. Germline V gene sequence: CDR1 KGHSH, CDR2 LQKENI. The CDR3 has 14 amino acids. As DNA, the CDR3 is TGTGCCAGCTCACCACACCGGGAACTAACCGAAGCTTTCTTT. Translating gives CASSPHRELTEAFF.

V is TRBV6-5 and J is TRBJ1-2; 8 bases align to TRBD1. V shed 2 bases and J 4 bases; nucleotides not matched to a gene: 3. The CDR3 loop spans 14 amino acids. CDR1 and CDR2 (germline): MNHEY, SVGAGI. In DNA, the CDR3 is TGTGCCAGCAGTTACAACAGGGGGGCCTATGGCTACACCTTC. It translates to CASSYNRGAYGYTF.

The gene calls are TRBV6-5 and TRBJ1-1; 8 bases map to TRBD1. CDR3 length: 13 residues. The V gene's germline CDR1 is MNHEY and CDR2 SVGAGI. The junction had 8 bases not matched to a gene; V was cut back by 6 bases and J by 8 bases. The CDR3 is CASSDWRDREAFF. CDR3 bases: TGTGCCAGCAGCGACTGGCGGGACAGGGAAGCTTTCTTT.

The chain links TRBV19 to TRBJ2-1, with 9 bases lining up with TRBD2. In germline, CDR1 is LNHDA, CDR2 SQIVND (reference sequence). The CDR3 consists of 14 residues. J gave up 9 bases and V 3 bases, and 6 bases lay outside the gene matches. The CDR3 loop reads CASSISTSGPEQFF. The CDR3 region has the DNA TGTGCCAGTAGTATCTCGACTAGCGGTCCTGAGCAGTTCTTC.

The chain employs TRBV5-5 and TRBJ1-2, with 10 bases matching TRBD1. Looked up from germline, CDR1 is SGHKS and CDR2 is YYEKEE (reference sequence). The CDR3 has 16 residues. V was pared by 1 base and J by 4 bases, with 7 bases of the junction left unmatched. Here the CDR3 DNA reads TGTGCCAGCAGCTTGTGGGGGACAGGGGTGGCCTATGGCTACACCTTC. Translating it yields CASSLWGTGVAYGYTF.

This clone was counted a few times. The chain couples TRBV4-1 to TRBJ2-1; 8 bases agree with TRBD2. CDR1 and CDR2 from the germline V gene are MGHRA and YSYEKL. The CDR3 has 15 residues. The ends lost 5 bases at V and 8 bases at J; junction bases unmatched: 11. CDR3 sequence: CASSKTTGGVYEQFF. The CDR3 DNA reads TGCGCCAGCAGCAAAACTACGGGGGGGGTGTATGAGCAGTTCTTC.

This rearrangement joins TRBV18 to TRBJ1-2, with TRBD1 matching 11 bases. Germline V gene data show CDR1 as KGHSH and CDR2 as LQKENI. CDR3 size: 15 residues. The ends lost 5 bases at V and 4 bases at J; junction bases unmatched: 6. CDR3 sequence (DNA): TGTGCCAGCTCATTTGGGACAGGGGGAATCTATGGCTACACCTTC. Translation: CASSFGTGGIYGYTF.

The chain recombines TRBV5-6 with TRBJ1-1, with TRBD1 as a possible D gene (6 bases). The germline V gene has CDR1 SGHDT and CDR2 YYEEEE. With 2 bases removed from V and 0 bases from J, the gap between germline ends came to 8 bases. The CDR3 runs to 14 residues. In DNA, the CDR3 is TGTGCCAGCAGCTTTAGGGGGATGAACACTGAAGCTTTCTTT. The encoded protein is CASSFRGMNTEAFF.

The rearrangement joins TRBV7-8 to TRBJ1-2; D is possibly TRBD1 (5 bases). The CDR3 runs to 18 residues. The ends were cut back, 5 bases at V and 0 bases at J, with 22 bases in the middle. Germline values: CDR1 SGHVS, CDR2 FQNEAQ. In DNA, the CDR3 is TGTGCCAGCAGCGGATTTGTGGGGGTGCGGGTTACTAACTATGGCTACACCTTC. Amino acids: CASSGFVGVRVTNYGYTF. Filled out from reference TRBV7-8 and TRBJ1-2, the complete variable domain reads GAGVSQSPRYKVAKRGQDVALRCDPISGHVSLFWYQQALGQGPEFLTYFQNEAQLDKSGLPSDRFFAERPEGSVSTLKIQRTQQEDSAVYLCASSGFVGVRVTNYGYTFGSGTRLTVV.

Notes on this clone: This sample includes further DNA sequences coding for the same CDR3. The CDR3 DNA reads TGTGCCAGTGGGAGGGCCTACGAGCAGTACTTC. Protein: CASGRAYEQYF. The V call is TRBV19, the J call TRBJ2-7; TRBD2 agrees at 7 bases. CDR1 LNHDA and CDR2 SQIVND come from the germline V gene (reference sequence). This CDR3 has 11 amino acids. Trimming at V came to 8 bases and at J to 2 bases, leaving 0 bases not matched to a gene.

The chain carries TRBV6-5 and TRBJ1-2; no definite D call. Trimming shortened V by 8 bases and J by 7 bases, and 11 bases separated the two germline ends. Looked up from germline, CDR1 is MNHEY and CDR2 is SVGAGI. The CDR3 spans 11 residues. The CDR3 here is CASSNVAGYTF. The CDR3 coding sequence is TGTGCCAGCTCCAACGTAGCTGGCTACACCTTC.

The chain links TRBV10-1 to TRBJ2-3; D perhaps matches TRBD2 (5 bases). V lost 4 bases, J lost 4 bases, and 9 bases lay in between. The CDR3 is 13 amino acids. CDR1 is WNHNN and CDR2 is SYGVQD in the germline V gene (reference sequence). The CDR3 is CASSAGKADTQYF. CDR3 coding DNA: TGCGCCAGCAGTGCCGGGAAGGCAGATACGCAGTATTTT.

This CDR3 reads CASSVAGRAGANVLTF. In DNA form, the CDR3 reads TGTGCCAGCAGTGTAGCGGGTAGAGCTGGGGCCAACGTCCTGACTTTC. The chain is built from TRBV2 and TRBJ2-6, with 7 bases lining up with TRBD2. The trim removed 4 bases at V and 2 bases at J, leaving 5 bases unmatched. The CDR3 has 16 amino acids. Germline-derived CDR1 and CDR2 are SNHLY and FYNNEI. Drawing the rest from reference TRBV2 and TRBJ2-6, the complete variable domain is EPEVTQTPSHQVTQMGQEVILRCVPISNHLYFYWYRQILGQKVEFLVSFYNNEISEKSEIFDDQFSVERPDGSNFTLKIRSTKLEDSAMYFCASSVAGRAGANVLTFGAGSRLTVL.

The chain recombines TRBV12-5 with TRBJ2-3; unclear D gene. CDR3 size: 13 residues. Per germline, CDR1 LGHNT and CDR2 FRNRAP. V was cut by 2 bases and J by 3 bases, with 6 bases left in between. The CDR3 reads CASGLSGTDTQYF. The CDR3 region has the DNA TGTGCTAGTGGTTTGAGTGGAACAGATACGCAGTATTTT.